The source of this TCR beta chain is a study of PD-L1 blockade in urothelial cancer. Across the study: At 3 weeks (second dose) and 6 weeks after starting treatment, blood was analyzed. A median of 141,255 T cells was found in the blood samples. General study results and limits: Durable benefit was linked to greater 3-week expansion of tumor-associated blood clones.

Sequenced by immunoSEQ multiplex PCR; TCRdb stores in-frame clones only, minus some. The table has approximately 51,000 clones, approximately 86% seen once. Urothelial carcinoma, locally advanced or metastatic, affected the patients. The germline CDR1 and CDR2 sequences are MNHEY and SVGAGI. Trimming removed 7 bases from V and 0 bases from J, with 10 bases in between. The CDR3 is 14 residues long. About this clone: Its antigen remains unknown.

This receptor was taken from a man aged 55 to 69 with urothelial cancer. Specimen: PBMCs, collected around atezolizumab (anti-PD-L1) treatment. This chain links TRBV6-5 with TRBJ1-3, with D perhaps TRBD1 (5 bases). CDR3 in DNA: TGTGCCAGCACCAAGGACAACTCTGGAAACACCATATATTTT. This encodes CASTKDNSGNTIYF.